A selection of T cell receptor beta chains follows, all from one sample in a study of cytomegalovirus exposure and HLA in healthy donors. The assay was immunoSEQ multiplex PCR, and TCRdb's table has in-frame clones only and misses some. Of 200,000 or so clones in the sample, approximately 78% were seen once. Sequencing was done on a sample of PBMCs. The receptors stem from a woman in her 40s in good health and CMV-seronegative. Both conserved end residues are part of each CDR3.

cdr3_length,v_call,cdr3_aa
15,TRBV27,CASSFWGVDDGELFF
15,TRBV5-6,CASSRASSGANVLTF
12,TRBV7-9,CVSLRYRTEAFF
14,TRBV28,CASSSGGAGDTQYF
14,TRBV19,CASSETGGNQPQHF
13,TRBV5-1,CATSPQGTDTQYF
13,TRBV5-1,CASASGRAHEQYF
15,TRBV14,CASSHQGQGNTEAFF
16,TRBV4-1,CASSQVPGQAAYEQYF
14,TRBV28,CASSPYRDAYEQYF
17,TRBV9,CASSNPSGTGIYNEQFF
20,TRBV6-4,CASSPRGTEAGPRGNEKLFF
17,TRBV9,CASSVAVDGQGIYEQYF
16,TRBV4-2,CASSASTGQNPFEQYF
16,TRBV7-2,CASSARLGSGANVLTF
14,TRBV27,CASQPTDHTETQYF
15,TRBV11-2,CASSLSPVGGTEAFF
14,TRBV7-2,CASSLLAGTYEQYF
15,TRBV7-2,CASSVGLAGAYEQYF
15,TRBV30,CAWIRGGGTDTEAFF